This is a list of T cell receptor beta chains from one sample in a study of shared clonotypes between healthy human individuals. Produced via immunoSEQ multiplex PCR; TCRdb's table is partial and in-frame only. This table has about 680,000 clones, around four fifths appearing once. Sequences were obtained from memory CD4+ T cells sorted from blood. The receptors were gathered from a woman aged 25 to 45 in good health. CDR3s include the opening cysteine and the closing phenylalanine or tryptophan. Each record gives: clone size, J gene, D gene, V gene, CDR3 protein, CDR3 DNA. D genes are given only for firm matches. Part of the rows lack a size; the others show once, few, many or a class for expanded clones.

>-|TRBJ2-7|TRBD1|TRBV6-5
CASSYSGTGEYEQYF
TGTGCCAGCAGTTACTCCGGCACAGGGGAATACGAGCAGTACTTC
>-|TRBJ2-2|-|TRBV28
CASSFGSASNTGELFF
TGTGCCAGCAGTTTTGGTAGCGCGAGTAACACCGGGGAGCTGTTTTTT
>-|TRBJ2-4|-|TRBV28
CASQFGGLAKNIQYF
TGTGCCTCCCAATTTGGAGGCCTAGCCAAAAACATTCAGTACTTC
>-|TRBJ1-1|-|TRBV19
CASSIPGGRRTEAFF
TGTGCCAGTAGTATTCCTGGAGGGCGCCGAACTGAAGCTTTCTTT
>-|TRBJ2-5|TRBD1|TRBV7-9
CASVIDRGSGETQYF
TGTGCCAGCGTAATTGACAGGGGGTCTGGAGAGACCCAGTACTTC
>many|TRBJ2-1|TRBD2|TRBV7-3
CASNSVSGSSYNEQFF
TGTGCCAGCAATTCTGTAAGCGGGAGCTCCTACAATGAGCAGTTCTTC
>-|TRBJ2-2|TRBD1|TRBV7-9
CASSPKQGAGGELFF
TGTGCCAGCAGCCCGAAACAGGGGGCCGGCGGGGAGCTGTTTTTT
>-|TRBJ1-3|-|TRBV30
CAWTLGHLNTIYF
TGTGCCTGGACCCTGGGACATTTAAACACCATATATTTT
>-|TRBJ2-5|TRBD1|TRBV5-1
CASSRGDRGRQETQYF
TGCGCCAGCAGCCGGGGTGACAGGGGGAGGCAAGAGACCCAGTACTTC
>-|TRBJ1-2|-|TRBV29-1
CSVDIEKGYTF
TGCAGCGTTGATATTGAAAAAGGCTACACCTTC
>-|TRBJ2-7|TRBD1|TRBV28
CASSPGQGPLQYF
TGTGCCAGCAGTCCCGGACAGGGCCCGCTTCAGTACTTC
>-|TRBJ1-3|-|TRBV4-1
CASSQLGTSGNTIYF
TGCGCCAGCAGCCAACTGGGCACTAGCGGAAACACCATATATTTT
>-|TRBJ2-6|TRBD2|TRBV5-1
CASSLASTSGLYSGANVLTF
TGCGCCAGCAGCTTGGCCTCGACTAGCGGGCTCTACTCTGGGGCCAACGTCCTGACTTTC
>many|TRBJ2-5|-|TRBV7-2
CASSLFTETQYF
TGTGCCAGCAGCTTATTTACAGAGACCCAGTACTTC
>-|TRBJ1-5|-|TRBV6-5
CASIHSIQGNQPQHF
TGTGCCAGCATCCACTCGATCCAGGGAAATCAGCCCCAGCATTTT
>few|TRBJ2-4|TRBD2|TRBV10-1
CASSPSGGTIQYF
TGCGCCAGCAGCCCTAGCGGAGGTACCATTCAGTACTTC
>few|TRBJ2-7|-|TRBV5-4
CASSLQGANEQYF
TGTGCCAGCAGCTTGCAGGGTGCCAACGAGCAGTACTTC
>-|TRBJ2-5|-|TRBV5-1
CASSPGGGLGETQYF
TGCGCCAGCAGCCCCGGTGGGGGGCTTGGGGAGACCCAGTACTTC
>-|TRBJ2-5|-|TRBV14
CASSPLLTDRLVETQYF
TGTGCCAGCAGCCCCCTCCTCACCGACAGGCTTGTTGAGACCCAGTACTTC
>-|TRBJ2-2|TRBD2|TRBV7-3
CASRPPGLAGGMGGELFF
TGTGCCAGCAGACCTCCGGGACTAGCGGGAGGAATGGGCGGGGAGCTGTTTTTT
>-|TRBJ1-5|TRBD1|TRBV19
CASSRLRDRGENQPQHF
TGTGCCAGTAGCCGATTGAGGGACAGGGGAGAGAATCAGCCCCAGCATTTT
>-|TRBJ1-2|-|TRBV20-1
CSEGRNYGYTF
TGCAGTGAAGGACGGAACTATGGCTACACCTTC
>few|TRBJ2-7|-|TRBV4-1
CASSQDVNYEQYF
TGCGCCAGCAGCCAAGATGTGAACTACGAGCAGTACTTC
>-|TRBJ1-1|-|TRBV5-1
CASRSGPNTEAFF
TGCGCCAGCAGGTCTGGGCCGAACACTGAAGCTTTCTTT
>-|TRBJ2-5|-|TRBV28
CASRPRGRGLETQYF
TGTGCCAGCAGACCCCGGGGCAGGGGATTGGAGACCCAGTACTTC
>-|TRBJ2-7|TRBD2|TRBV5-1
CASSSLAGGAYEQYF
TGCGCCAGCAGCTCGCTAGCGGGAGGGGCCTACGAGCAGTACTTC
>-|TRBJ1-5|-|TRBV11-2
CASSLSFPSNQPQHF
TGTGCCAGCAGCTTATCTTTTCCCAGCAATCAGCCCCAGCATTTT
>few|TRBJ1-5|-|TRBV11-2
CASSLGLSSNQPQHF
TGTGCCAGCAGCTTAGGGCTCAGTTCTAATCAGCCCCAGCATTTT
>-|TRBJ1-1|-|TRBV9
CASSVGGADTEAFF
TGTGCCAGCAGCGTAGGGGGGGCTGACACTGAAGCTTTCTTT
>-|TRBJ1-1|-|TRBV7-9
CASSLDGLGTGTFF
TGTGCCAGCAGCTTAGACGGGTTAGGAACAGGGACTTTCTTT
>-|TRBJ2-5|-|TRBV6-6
CASSYARETQYF
TGTGCCAGCAGTTACGCGCGGGAGACCCAGTACTTC
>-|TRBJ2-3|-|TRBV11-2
CASSSTTDTQYF
TGTGCCAGCAGCTCGACTACAGATACGCAGTATTTT
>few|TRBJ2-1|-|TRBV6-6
CASSFNGPYNEQFF
TGTGCCAGCAGTTTCAACGGGCCGTACAATGAGCAGTTCTTC
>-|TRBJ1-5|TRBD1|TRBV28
CASSLNRGGQPQHF
TGTGCCAGCAGTTTGAACAGGGGAGGGCAGCCCCAGCATTTT
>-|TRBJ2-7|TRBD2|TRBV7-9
CASSFAGLEGIVYF
TGTGCCAGCAGCTTCGCGGGACTAGAGGGAATAGTATACTTC
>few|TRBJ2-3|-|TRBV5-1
CASSLEGDTQYF
TGCGCCAGCAGCTTGGAGGGGGATACGCAGTATTTT
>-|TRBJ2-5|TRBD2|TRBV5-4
CASTRWASGLYQETQYF
TGTGCCAGCACCCGGTGGGCTAGCGGATTGTACCAAGAGACCCAGTACTTC
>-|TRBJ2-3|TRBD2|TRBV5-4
CASSFGTNTDTQYF
TGTGCCAGCAGCTTCGGGACTAATACAGATACGCAGTATTTT
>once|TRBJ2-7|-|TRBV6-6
CASSYSLGDFIEQYF
TGTGCCAGCAGTTACTCACTAGGGGACTTTATAGAGCAGTACTTC
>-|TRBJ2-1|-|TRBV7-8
CASKTHLSHEQFF
TGTGCCAGCAAGACCCATTTATCACATGAGCAGTTCTTC
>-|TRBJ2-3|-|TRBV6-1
CASSEETQFSTQYF
TGTGCCAGCAGTGAAGAGACCCAATTCTCTACGCAGTATTTT
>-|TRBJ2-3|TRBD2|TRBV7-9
CATQIAGIPYF
TGTGCCACCCAGATAGCGGGGATCCCGTATTTT